This TCR beta chain was captured in a study of CD8 T cells in ankylosing spondylitis. Notes on the study in general: Characteristic, it appeared, of ankylosing spondylitis blood was a TCR beta motif of eight highly homologous variants. Those disease-linked clones were CD8+; they were also relatively rare in peripheral blood.

This clonotype has a handful of counts. The antigen remains unidentified. CDR1 and CDR2 from the germline V gene are MNHEY and SVGEGT. V dropped 0 bases and J dropped 5; count of bases not matched to a gene: 18. There are 20 residues in the CDR3. TCRdb passed the 5' RACE reads through MiXCR, listing each CDR3 protein once. This table holds fewer than 750,000 distinct CDR3 sequences, under 20% found once. The sequenced sample was blood, either unsorted or a sorted T cell fraction (not recorded which). The chain employs TRBV6-2 or TRBV6-3 and TRBJ2-7, with 11 positions matching TRBD2. The clonotype originates from a male donor with ankylosing spondylitis. CDR3 sequence: CASSYSYGTSGAILAHEQYF. Written as DNA, the CDR3 is TGTGCCAGCAGTTACTCCTACGGGACTAGCGGAGCTATTCTAGCCCACGAGCAGTACTTC.